This entry describes one T cell receptor beta chain. Its antigen is currently not known. Base-call qualities are not available, and no considerably larger clone is one nucleotide away. The data derive from a study of OX40 agonist ivuxolimab in advanced cancers. General notes on the study: Ivuxolimab was a fully human IgG2 agonistic monoclonal antibody targeting the costimulatory receptor OX40 (CD134). Intravenous ivuxolimab was administered to patients every 2 weeks at six dose levels: 0.01, 0.1, 0.3, 1.5, 3 and 10 mg/kg. Of the approximately 54 patients in dose escalation, about 20 had hepatocellular carcinoma, some 15 had melanoma, 9 had renal cell carcinoma and 9 had head and neck cancer. In the dose-escalation cohort, roughly 80% of patients were male, and the mean age was around 60 years, with a range of 23 to 79. Patients were allowed to have had prior anti-PD-1, anti-PD-L1 or anti-CTLA-4 therapy, and roughly two fifths of the dose-escalation patients had been treated with checkpoint inhibitors. Partial responses were achieved by three dose-escalation patients, of whom one had hepatocellular carcinoma and two had cutaneous melanoma. Peripheral TCRbeta sequencing aimed to test whether ivuxolimab altered TCR sequence diversity and caused clonal T-cell expansion. The paper reports the monotherapy dose-escalation portion (N of about 50 patients) of the phase I ivuxolimab trial. Summary of the overall study and its limitations: At doses from 0.1 to 3.0 mg/kg, clonal expansion was seen in both CD4+ and CD8+ blood T cells between baseline and week 6. Low levels of normalized T-cell clonal expansion were also seen in some patients who did not respond. In partial responders in the 0.1-3.0 mg/kg groups, normalized peripheral clonal expansion was found to be among the lowest, especially among CD8+ T cells. After ivuxolimab, expanded clones were on average more numerous among CD8+ T cells than among CD4+ T cells. The antigen specificity of the clonally expanded peripheral T cells was not determined.

Patients with autoimmune disease history or receiving systemic immunosuppression were excluded from the trial. Peripheral blood for TCR sequencing was drawn from every dose cohort at baseline, at cycle 4 day 1 and at cycle 7 day 1. The samples were drawn from a first-in-human, open-label, multicenter phase I dose-escalation trial of ivuxolimab. Adults with locally advanced or metastatic melanoma, renal cell carcinoma, hepatocellular carcinoma or head and neck squamous cell carcinoma were enrolled in the trial. Before TCR sequencing, CD4+ T cells and CD8+ T cells were sorted from peripheral blood as separate populations. For sequencing of the TCRbeta CDR3 region, genomic DNA was extracted from the sorted cells. The immunoSEQ Assay was used to sequence the TCRbeta CDR3 regions. TCRdb limited this immuneACCESS table to in-frame rearrangements with V and J called. A share of clones is missing; checked studies link under half to unresolved V genes, and the rest is unexplained. The sample records 45,000 to 75,000 clones, around 79% of which are singletons. The ten most abundant clones make up about 1.2% of the sample.

The sample was CD4+ or CD8+ T cells sorted from blood, taken in a trial of the OX40 agonist ivuxolimab. This TCR came from an adult with an advanced solid tumor such as melanoma, head and neck, liver or kidney cancer.

The bases are TGTGCCAGCAGTTACCCTACGGCAGGGTCTGGAAACACCATATATTTT. It is translated as CASSYPTAGSGNTIYF. The chain is made from TRBV6-5 and TRBJ1-3; TRBD1 is a weak D gene call, 5 bases matching. V loses 2 bases of germline sequence and J loses 1 base, and the interval between the two ends is 12 bases. From a lookup of the germline V gene, CDR1 and CDR2 are MNHEY and SVGAGI. The CDR3 covers 16 residues, taking in both the cysteine and the phenylalanine. Kept here is only the CDR3 DNA, which spans 48 bases and is read in frame from base 1.